The 28 T cell receptor beta chains below all came from one sample that was sequenced in a study of Graves' ophthalmopathy and Graves' hyperthyroidism (dated by TCRdb to about 2018). Sequencing was performed on an Illumina HiSeq 2000. TCR beta CDR3 regions were amplified from RNA transcripts for repertoire sequencing. A first-round RT-PCR used HTBI primers with the Qiagen OneStep RT-PCR kit, followed by a second-round multiplex PCR, size selection and purification. TCRdb took the public reads, trimmed them with fastp at Q25, ran MiXCR for clone calling and kept in-frame beta chains. All rows with the same CDR3 protein become a single entry with the most common DNA and genes. In this sample the table shows more than 550,000 distinct CDR3 sequences, just over 40% of which occur a single time. The ten top clones hold roughly 3% of the sample. Sequenced: peripheral blood. The source of these receptors is an adult man with Graves' ophthalmopathy.

This clonotype came up a few times. The V and J genes are TRBV11-2 and TRBJ2-5, with 10 nucleotides matching TRBD2. The ends lost 3 bases at V and 1 base at J; junction bases unmatched: 5. CDR3 length: 16 amino acids. Germline V gene lookup returns CDR1 SGHAT and CDR2 FQNNGV. DNA of the CDR3: TGTGCCAGCAGCTTTTCTAGCGGGGGATTCCAAGAGACCCAGTACTTC. It encodes CASSFSSGGFQETQYF.

This clonotype was seen only a few times. The chain combines TRBV12-3 or TRBV12-4 with TRBJ2-2; D is unresolved. The CDR3 length is 17 residues. Trimming took off 1 base at V and 4 bases at J, with 16 bases between the two ends. In DNA form, the CDR3 reads TGTGCCAGCAGTTTAGGCGGTAGCTGGGGTTCCACCGGGGAGCTGTTTTTT. As protein: CASSLGGSWGSTGELFF.

The chain couples TRBV25-1 to TRBJ1-4; D remains ambiguous. Trimming took off 4 bases at V and 8 bases at J, with 14 bases between the two ends. This CDR3 has 14 residues. Germline CDR1 reads MGHDK; CDR2 reads SYGVNS. The DNA for the CDR3 is TGTGCCAGCAGTGTAACGGGAAAAGGGGAAAAACTGTTTTTT. It yields the protein CASSVTGKGEKLFF.

This clonotype has at least ten counts. The genes are TRBV29-1 and TRBJ1-2; 9 bases map to TRBD1. The CDR3 is made up of 13 amino acids. J gave up 1 base and V 6 bases, and 3 bases lay outside the gene matches. Germline CDR1 reads SQVTM; CDR2 reads ANQGSEA. CDR3 in amino acids: CSVPGQGNYGYTF. In DNA, the CDR3 is TGCAGCGTCCCGGGACAGGGTAACTATGGCTACACCTTC.

This clonotype came up many times. The chain carries TRBV7-2 and TRBJ1-2; a weak D match, TRBD1 (5 bases). Germline V lookup: CDR1 SGHTA, CDR2 FQGNSA. Trimming shortened V by 6 bases and J by 8 bases, and 25 bases separated the two germline ends. The CDR3 has 16 amino acids. This chain's CDR3 is CASSPRSGPGGRGYTF. The CDR3 nucleotides read TGTGCCAGCAGTCCAAGATCGGGACCCGGGGGTCGGGGCTACACCTTC.

This clonotype was recorded many times. The CDR3: CASRGGAEAFF. CDR3 DNA sequence: TGTGCCAGCAGGGGGGGCGCTGAAGCTTTCTTT. The genes are TRBV7-9 and TRBJ1-1, with D maybe TRBD1 (6 bases). CDR1 and CDR2 from the germline V gene are SEHNR and FQNEAQ (reference sequence). This CDR3 has 11 residues. V dropped 6 bases and J dropped 6 bases, with 8 bases sitting between them.

Remarks on this clonotype: A read error may produce the germline difference seen at one junction end. The chain carries TRBV7-2 and TRBJ2-6; D gene uncertain. The CDR3 covers 17 residues. Germline V gene sequence: CDR1 SGHTA, CDR2 FQGNSA. The CDR3 is CASSQGRLTAGANVLTF. The CDR3 bases are TGCGCCAGCAGCCAAGGTAGGCTAACCGCTGGGGCCAACGTCCTGACTTTC. The full variable domain, its missing parts supplied by reference TRBV7-2 and TRBJ2-6, is GAGVSQSPSNKVTEKGKDVELRCDPISGHTALYWYRQSLGQGLEFLIYFQGNSAPDKSGLPSDRFSAERTGGSVSTLTIQRTQQEDSAVYLCASSQGRLTAGANVLTFGAGSRLTVL.

This clonotype has just a few counts. The chain links TRBV19 to TRBJ2-5; D unresolved. The V end lost 2 bases, the J end lost 4 bases, and 5 bases lay between the germline ends. Germline CDR1 and CDR2: LNHDA and SQIVND (reference sequence). The CDR3 consists of 12 residues. The CDR3 DNA sequence: TGTGCCAGTAGTATATCTCGAGAGACCCAGTACTTC. Its protein product is CASSISRETQYF.

V is TRBV19 and J is TRBJ1-1; D remains ambiguous. This CDR3 comprises 14 residues. Trimming took 5 bases from V and 1 from J, leaving 11 bases between them. Germline V gene lookup returns CDR1 LNHDA and CDR2 SQIVND (reference sequence). CDR3 nucleotide sequence: TGTGCCAGTAGTGTTGCATCCTCGAACACTGAAGCTTTCTTT. Protein: CASSVASSNTEAFF.

J is TRBJ1-1 and V is TRBV7-2; D gene uncertain. V dropped 4 bases and J dropped 0 bases, with 9 bases sitting between them. CDR1 and CDR2 from the germline V gene are SGHTA and FQGNSA. CDR3 length: 14 amino acids. The CDR3 coding sequence is TGTGCCAGCAGCTCGAGGGCTATGAACACTGAAGCTTTCTTT. It is translated as CASSSRAMNTEAFF.

This clonotype has just one count. CDR3 amino acids: CASKVGTANPGTEAFF. CDR3 nucleotide sequence: TGTGCCAGCAAGGTCGGGACGGCGAACCCAGGGACTGAAGCTTTCTTT. The chain is built from TRBV6-1 and TRBJ1-1; perhaps TRBD1 as D (5 bases). The CDR3 has 16 residues. Trimming cost V 7 bases and J 5 bases, with 23 bases left between them. CDR1 is MNHNS, CDR2 SASEGT, per germline.

This clonotype was counted only a few times. The chain is built from TRBV7-2 and TRBJ2-3, with TRBD2 matching over 13 bases. The V gene end was trimmed by 3 bases and the J gene end by 3 bases; junction bases not matched to a gene: 3. CDR1 and CDR2 from the germline V gene are SGHTA and FQGNSA. The CDR3 extends over 16 amino acids. The CDR3 DNA sequence: TGTGCCAGCAGCTTGGGGGGACTAGCGGGGACAGATACGCAGTATTTT. Encoded protein: CASSLGGLAGTDTQYF.

This clonotype was found a few times. The rearrangement links TRBV5-8 to TRBJ1-2; a weak D match, TRBD1 (6 bases). The CDR3 contains 15 residues. V was pared by 3 bases and J by 8 bases, with 20 bases between. Germline CDR1 reads SGHTS; CDR2 reads YDEGEE. Here the CDR3 DNA reads TGTGCCAGCAGCTCCCCCCCCGCACAGGGACAAGGCTACACCTTC. Translated, it gives CASSSPPAQGQGYTF. The full variable domain, rest sourced from reference TRBV5-8 and TRBJ1-2, is EAGVTQSPTHLIKTRGQQATLRCSPISGHTSVYWYQQALGLGLQFLLWYDEGEERNRGNFPPRFSGRQFPNYSSELNVNALELEDSALYLCASSSPPAQGQGYTFGSGTRLTVV.

Details on this clonotype: A read error may explain this, as a much larger clone is one base away. In DNA, the CDR3 is TGTGCCAGCAGCTTAGCGGCCCGGGCAGCGGGGGAAGAGACCCAGTACTTC. Residues: CASSLAARAAGEETQYF. The chain combines TRBV7-2 with TRBJ2-5; 8 nucleotides match TRBD2. Germline-derived CDR1 and CDR2 are SGHTA and FQGNSA. J lost 3 bases, V lost 0 bases, and 9 bases had no gene match. The length of the CDR3 is 17 residues.

This clonotype was seen many times. The rearrangement links TRBV15 to TRBJ1-5; no clear D. Per the germline V gene, CDR1 is LNHNV and CDR2 is YYDKDF (reference sequence). V was shortened by 1 base and J by 4 bases, with 8 bases between the two germline ends. CDR3 length: 14 residues. In DNA form, the CDR3 reads TGTGCCACCAGCAGAGGCGGAGTAAATCAGCCCCAGCATTTT. It yields the protein CATSRGGVNQPQHF.

CDR3 in DNA: TGTGCCAGCAGTGAAATTCAGGGGGCGAATCAGCCCCAGCATTTT. It yields the protein CASSEIQGANQPQHF. The chain is built from TRBV25-1 and TRBJ1-5, with 8 nucleotides matching TRBD1. The germline CDR1 and CDR2 sequences are MGHDK and SYGVNS. Germline trimming cut 2 bases from V and 4 bases from J; bases unmatched to any gene: 4. There are 15 residues in the CDR3.

Turning to this clonotype: It may be a read error: a sequence one base away is much more abundant. J is TRBJ1-1 and V is TRBV7-3; no firm D call. The CDR3 has 14 residues. CDR1 SGHTA and CDR2 FQGTGA come from the germline V gene. CDR3 amino acids: CTSSPGDMNTEAFF. DNA for the CDR3: TGTACCAGCAGCCCCGGCGATATGAACACTGAAGCTTTCTTT. The whole variable domain, remainder taken from reference TRBV7-3 and TRBJ1-1, is GAGVSQTPSNKVTEKGKYVELRCDPISGHTALYWYRQSLGQGPEFLIYFQGTGAADDSGLPNDRFFAVRPEGSVSTLKIQRTERGDSAVYLCTSSPGDMNTEAFFGQGTRLTVV.

The chain combines TRBV15 with TRBJ1-5; D ambiguous. Germline CDR1 and CDR2: LNHNV and YYDKDF (reference sequence). Deletions cut 3 bases from V and 1 base from J, with 10 bases between. The CDR3 extends over 15 amino acids. The CDR3, as DNA: TGTGCCACCAGCAGTCTAGGAGGGAGCAATCAGCCCCAGCATTTT. As protein: CATSSLGGSNQPQHF.

This clonotype was observed a handful of times. The chain has TRBV20-1 and TRBJ1-1, with TRBD1 matching over 9 bases. V dropped 7 bases and J dropped 5; count of bases not matched to a gene: 11. The length of the CDR3 is 14 residues. Germline loops: CDR1 DFQATT, CDR2 SNEGSKA (reference sequence). The CDR3 spells CSVRPRDRETEAFF. The DNA for the CDR3 is TGCAGTGTCCGACCCCGGGACAGGGAGACTGAAGCTTTCTTT.

This clonotype was found many times. The CDR3 nucleotides are TGCAGCGTTGAAAAGGGATTCAGAAGCTCCTACGAGCAGTACTTC. Its translation is CSVEKGFRSSYEQYF. V and J are TRBV29-1 and TRBJ2-7; D is uncertain. Trimming pared 2 bases from V and 0 bases from J, leaving 14 bases between. This CDR3 region has 15 residues. Germline V gene data show CDR1 as SQVTM and CDR2 as ANQGSEA.

As DNA, the CDR3 is TGCAGCGAAATTGGGACCTATGGCTACACCTTC. As protein: CSEIGTYGYTF. The chain links TRBV29-1 to TRBJ1-2; D possibly corresponds to TRBD1 (5 bases). This CDR3 has 11 residues. The germline V gene has CDR1 SQVTM and CDR2 ANQGSEA. V was pared by 7 bases and J by 4 bases, with 10 bases between.

This clonotype was detected once. A much larger clonotype is one base distant, so this may be a read error. The chain links TRBV5-1 to TRBJ1-5; D unclear. Germline loops: CDR1 SGHRS, CDR2 YFSETQ. This CDR3 is 16 amino acids long. V dropped 1 base and J dropped 0 bases, with 11 bases sitting between them. CDR3 residues: CASSLMLRASNQPQHF. DNA of the CDR3: TGCGCCAGCAGCTTGATGCTCCGGGCTAGCAATCAGCCCCAGCATTTT.

This clonotype was recorded at least ten times. The chain couples TRBV25-1 to TRBJ1-5; D not certain. The germline V gene has CDR1 MGHDK and CDR2 SYGVNS. The V end lost 4 bases, the J end lost 0 bases, and 10 bases lay between the germline ends. This CDR3 is built from 15 residues. CDR3 loop: CASSGDGNSNQPQHF. CDR3 DNA: TGTGCCAGCAGTGGGGATGGGAATAGCAATCAGCCCCAGCATTTT.

This clonotype was observed many times. The rearrangement joins TRBV19 to TRBJ2-7; D might be TRBD1 or TRBD2, each matching 5 bases. CDR1 is LNHDA, CDR2 SQIVND, per germline (reference sequence). V dropped 3 bases and J dropped 4 bases, with 10 bases sitting between them. This CDR3 is built from 13 residues. CDR3 amino acids: CASSIPGPYEQYF. CDR3 sequence (DNA): TGTGCCAGTAGTATCCCGGGACCTTACGAGCAGTACTTC.

The chain is built from TRBV5-1 and TRBJ1-6; D is unresolved. Germline CDR1 reads SGHRS; CDR2 reads YFSETQ. V was shortened by 4 bases and J by 1 base, with 15 bases between the two germline ends. This CDR3 has 17 amino acids. CDR3 coding DNA: TGCGCCAGCAGCCAACCCGGCGGTGGGTCCTATAATTCACCCCTCCACTTT. This gives the protein CASSQPGGGSYNSPLHF.

This clonotype was recorded at least ten times. The chain couples TRBV4-3 to TRBJ1-4; no clear D. Germline CDR1 LGHNA, CDR2 YSLEER. Trimming left V 0 bases short and J 0 bases short, with 11 bases between. The CDR3 sequence is 17 residues long. The CDR3 DNA sequence: TGCGCCAGCAGCCAAGACCCTCTCGGTTCAACTAATGAAAAACTGTTTTTT. It encodes CASSQDPLGSTNEKLFF.

This clonotype showed up many times. The CDR3 DNA sequence: TGTGCCACCAGTGTGCAGGGGGATTTCTCAGAGACCCAGTACTTC. Its translation is CATSVQGDFSETQYF. The V call is TRBV24-1, the J call TRBJ2-5; the match to TRBD1 covers 7 bases. CDR1 KGHDR and CDR2 SFDVKD come from the germline V gene. The CDR3 is 15 residues long. Trimming removed 5 bases from V and 4 bases from J; junction bases left unmatched: 9.

This rearrangement joins TRBV10-2 to TRBJ1-1; a weak D match, TRBD1 (5 bases). Germline V gives CDR1 WSHSY, CDR2 SAAADI. CDR3 size: 11 residues. V was trimmed by 4 bases and J by 11 bases, leaving 11 bases between them. This chain's CDR3 is CASSGGGDAFF. The CDR3 DNA sequence: TGCGCCAGCAGTGGGGGGGGGGACGCTTTCTTT.